The clone carrying this T cell receptor beta chain was observed at least ten times. As yet, its antigen is unknown. V shed 6 bases and J 0 bases; nucleotides not matched to a gene: 7. CDR3 length: 16 residues. Germline values: CDR1 KGHSH, CDR2 LQKENI. A patient was excluded if there was uncontrolled infection, other autoimmune disease, pregnancy or lactation. The data are from a study of T cells in Graves' hyperthyroidism and ophthalmopathy. Study outcomes and limitations: Researchers found most expanded thyroid clonotypes above 0.001 in blood as well.

TCR beta CDR3 region amplification was performed from RNA transcripts. In the first-round RT-PCR of the TCR CDR3, the HTBI primer set was used. TCRdb re-called the multiplex PCR reads through MiXCR, storing one row per CDR3 protein. The table records more than 300,000 distinct CDR3 sequences, 17% of them present only once. The chain is built from TRBV18 and TRBJ2-2; TRBD1 agrees at 7 bases. This receptor was taken from a woman aged 30 to 39 with Graves' hyperthyroidism that later progressed to Graves' ophthalmopathy. The sequenced material came from blood. The CDR3 reads CASSPTGNPNTGELFF. In DNA, the CDR3 is TGTGCCAGCTCCCCGACAGGGAACCCGAACACCGGGGAGCTGTTTTTT.